The 32 T cell receptor beta chains below were found in one sample sequenced in a study of shared clonotypes between healthy human individuals. This table comes from immunoSEQ multiplex PCR, and its TCRdb copy is limited to in-frame clones, with some not included. The sample carries about 1.4 million clones, roughly 96% recorded once. The sequencing sample was made of naive CD4+ T cells sorted from blood. Described subset: CD45RA+ positively selected. The origin of the receptors is a young man in good health.

This clone was counted a few times. Other DNA sequences of this sample code for an identical CDR3. V is TRBV7-2 and J is TRBJ1-5, with 7 bases that match TRBD1. The CDR3 consists of 14 residues. Per the germline V gene, CDR1 is SGHTA and CDR2 is FQGNSA. J lost 7 bases, V lost 5 bases, and 8 bases had no gene match. The CDR3 DNA follows: TGTGCCAGCAGCCCACGAGGAGGGGGCCAGCCCCAGCATTTT. It translates to CASSPRGGGQPQHF.

The gene calls are TRBV4-1 and TRBJ1-2; a weak D match, TRBD1 (6 bases). Trimming took off 2 bases at V and 2 bases at J, with 12 bases between the two ends. This CDR3 has 15 amino acids. Germline V lookup: CDR1 MGHRA, CDR2 YSYEKL. CDR3 sequence (DNA): TGCGCCAGCAGCCAAATGGGGGCGAGGAACTATGGCTACACCTTC. It is translated as CASSQMGARNYGYTF.

This chain uses TRBV7-9 with TRBJ2-5; 9 bases agree with TRBD1. J gave up 2 bases and V 5 bases, and 6 bases lay outside the gene matches. In germline, CDR1 is SEHNR, CDR2 FQNEAQ (reference sequence). The CDR3 has 15 residues. CDR3 sequence: CASSRDRVGQETQYF. The DNA for the CDR3 is TGTGCCAGCAGCCGGGACAGGGTAGGACAAGAGACCCAGTACTTC.

J is TRBJ1-3 and V is TRBV19, with 8 bases matching TRBD1. V shed 5 bases, J shed 8 bases, and the junction held 8 bases outside the gene matches. The CDR3 runs 14 residues. The germline CDR1 and CDR2 sequences are LNHDA and SQIVND (reference sequence). The CDR3 protein is CASSVTGDADTIYF. The CDR3 nucleotides read TGTGCCAGTAGTGTGACAGGGGATGCGGACACCATATATTTT.

This chain joins TRBV5-1 and TRBJ1-2; D is perhaps TRBD1 (5 bases). V lost 1 base and J 4 bases, leaving 14 bases between the germline ends. CDR1 and CDR2 (germline): SGHRS, YFSETQ. The CDR3 runs 15 residues. CDR3 sequence reads: CASSLRGGVPYGYTF. CDR3 bases: TGCGCCAGCAGCTTGAGGGGAGGGGTACCCTATGGCTACACCTTC.

This clone was counted a few times. The genes are TRBV19 and TRBJ2-7, with D perhaps matching TRBD1 (5 bases). Germline V gene lookup returns CDR1 LNHDA and CDR2 SQIVND (reference sequence). The CDR3 is 13 residues long. The V and J ends lost 8 bases and 12 bases respectively, with 23 bases between them. CDR3 sequence: CASGLLGAGKVYF. The DNA of the CDR3 is TGTGCCAGTGGCCTCCTAGGGGCTGGGAAGGTGTACTTC. Complete variable domain (other parts from reference TRBV19 and TRBJ2-7): DGGITQSPKYLFRKEGQNVTLSCEQNLNHDAMYWYRQDPGQGLRLIYYSQIVNDFQKGDIAEGYSVSREKKESFPLTVTSAQKNPTAFYLCASGLLGAGKVYFGPGTRLTVT.

The chain uses TRBV9 and TRBJ2-2; 9 bases fit TRBD2. The junction had 5 bases not matched to a gene; V was cut back by 3 bases and J by 2 bases. The CDR3 totals 16 residues. Looked up from germline, CDR1 is SGDLS and CDR2 is YYNGEE. CDR3 amino acids: CASSEGLALNTGELFF. The CDR3 DNA reads as TGTGCCAGCAGCGAGGGACTAGCTCTTAACACCGGGGAGCTGTTTTTT.

This sequence joins TRBV5-4 and TRBJ2-3, with D perhaps matching TRBD2 (6 bases). CDR3 size: 15 residues. Per the germline V gene, CDR1 is SGHNT and CDR2 is YYREEE (reference sequence). Trimming removed 2 bases from V and 0 bases from J, with 10 bases in between. CDR3: CASSFRRGSTDTQYF. CDR3 coding DNA: TGTGCCAGCAGCTTTCGCCGGGGGAGCACAGATACGCAGTATTTT.

The J gene is TRBJ2-7, the V gene TRBV19, with 9 bases fitting TRBD2. Losses at the gene ends were 3 bases for V and 5 bases for J; bases not matched to a gene: 8. Germline V gene lookup returns CDR1 LNHDA and CDR2 SQIVND (reference sequence). This CDR3 is built from 15 residues. DNA of the CDR3: TGTGCCAGTAGTATGCCCGGAGGCGGGAGGGACGAGCAGTACTTC. Protein product: CASSMPGGGRDEQYF.

CDR3 DNA sequence: TGCAGCGTTGTCACCTGGGAAGAGACCCAGTACTTC. This encodes CSVVTWEETQYF. The V call is TRBV29-1, the J call TRBJ2-5; D remains unclear. Germline assignment: CDR1 SQVTM and CDR2 ANQGSEA. This CDR3 is built from 12 residues. The V gene lost 4 bases and the J gene lost 3 bases, with 9 bases spanning the gap.

The CDR3 region is CSVADRWSSYEQYF. The CDR3 region has the DNA TGCAGCGTGGCCGACAGGTGGAGCTCCTACGAGCAGTACTTC. The chain couples TRBV29-1 to TRBJ2-7; D might be TRBD1 (6 bases). V was clipped by 6 bases and J by 0 bases, with 15 bases between them. The germline CDR1 and CDR2 sequences are SQVTM and ANQGSEA. The CDR3 totals 14 residues.

This rearrangement joins TRBV5-1 to TRBJ2-7; 7 nucleotides line up with TRBD2. The CDR3 runs 17 residues. V was pared by 0 bases and J by 3 bases, with 12 bases of the junction left unmatched. Germline-derived CDR1 and CDR2 are SGHRS and YFSETQ. The CDR3 is CASSLAPGAGVGYEQYF. CDR3 bases: TGCGCCAGCAGCTTGGCACCCGGGGCGGGAGTAGGCTACGAGCAGTACTTC.

The rearrangement links TRBV15 to TRBJ2-1; 9 bases fit TRBD2. J gave up 7 bases and V 3 bases, and 10 bases lay outside the gene matches. The CDR3 has 16 residues. Germline V lookup: CDR1 LNHNV, CDR2 YYDKDF (reference sequence). CDR3 bases: TGTGCCACCAGCAGCTGGGGACTAGCACAAAAAAATGAGCAGTTCTTC. This codes for CATSSWGLAQKNEQFF.

The V gene is TRBV18, the J gene TRBJ2-7, with 10 bases matching TRBD2. CDR3 length equals 16 residues. Unmatched junction bases numbered 10, after V lost 4 bases and J lost 4 bases. The V gene's germline CDR1 is KGHSH and CDR2 LQKENI. In DNA, the CDR3 is TGTGCCAGCTCACTGGGTCCCGGACTAGCGGAATACGAGCAGTACTTC. Translating gives CASSLGPGLAEYEQYF.

This chain joins TRBV5-1 and TRBJ1-2; TRBD1 agrees at 8 bases. The trim removed 0 bases at V and 8 bases at J, leaving 6 bases unmatched. The CDR3 loop spans 14 amino acids. Germline CDR1 and CDR2: SGHRS and YFSETQ. The CDR3 sequence is CASSLVAGGGGYTF. CDR3 nucleotides: TGCGCCAGCAGCTTGGTCGCAGGGGGCGGAGGCTACACCTTC.

The genes are TRBV18 and TRBJ1-2; D is perhaps TRBD1 (6 bases). V lost 2 bases, J lost 4 bases, and 17 bases lay in between. The CDR3 covers 16 residues. CDR1 KGHSH and CDR2 LQKENI come from the germline V gene. CDR3 nucleotides: TGTGCCAGCTCACCAGATCAAACAGGGAGGATCTATGGCTACACCTTC. This gives the protein CASSPDQTGRIYGYTF.

J is TRBJ2-5 and V is TRBV5-1; 9 positions agree with TRBD1. V dropped 3 bases and J dropped 5; count of bases not matched to a gene: 5. The CDR3 is 14 residues long. Looked up from germline, CDR1 is SGHRS and CDR2 is YFSETQ. CDR3 protein: CASSWGDREETQYF. The CDR3 nucleotides read TGCGCCAGCAGCTGGGGGGACAGGGAGGAGACCCAGTACTTC.

The rearrangement links TRBV5-1 to TRBJ2-7; maybe TRBD2 (5 bases). Between the trimmed V and J ends, which lost 3 bases and 4 bases, there was a span of 11 bases. CDR3 size: 13 residues. Germline V gene data show CDR1 as SGHRS and CDR2 as YFSETQ. The CDR3 DNA is TGCGCCAGCAGCTATAAGACGGGATACGAGCAGTACTTC. As protein: CASSYKTGYEQYF.

The chain employs TRBV6-1 and TRBJ2-1; 7 nucleotides match TRBD2. V lost 6 bases and J lost 5; bases outside the gene matches: 10. CDR3 length: 15 residues. Germline V gene sequence: CDR1 MNHNS, CDR2 SASEGT. The CDR3 DNA is TGTGCCAGCAGAGCTGGGGCGGCGGGGGACAATGAGCAGTTCTTC. Translated, it gives CASRAGAAGDNEQFF.

The sample holds one count of this clone. This chain uses TRBV27 with TRBJ2-4; 8 bases line up with TRBD2. The V segment lost 5 bases and the J segment 9 bases; nucleotides outside the gene matches: 9. The V gene's germline CDR1 is MNHEY and CDR2 SMNVEV (reference sequence). The CDR3 contains 14 residues. For the CDR3, the DNA is TGTGCCAGCAGTCCCTCCGGGAGGGGGACCATTCAGTACTTC. It translates to CASSPSGRGTIQYF.

The gene calls are TRBV2 and TRBJ2-1, with D possibly called TRBD1 or TRBD2 (5 bases each). Trimming took 3 bases from V and 3 from J, leaving 18 bases between them. From germline, CDR1 is SNHLY and CDR2 FYNNEI. The CDR3 is made up of 17 amino acids. CDR3: CASSDRGGLRDYNEQFF. For the CDR3, the DNA is TGTGCCAGCAGTGATAGGGGCGGACTTAGGGACTACAATGAGCAGTTCTTC.

This clone was counted a single time. The chain links TRBV4-3 to TRBJ1-2; D perhaps matches TRBD1 (6 bases). The CDR3 has 16 amino acids. Germline V gene data show CDR1 as LGHNA and CDR2 as YSLEER. Trimming removed 2 bases at V and 5 bases at J, with 18 bases between. This CDR3 reads CASSQLSGVRAYGYTF. The CDR3 bases are TGCGCCAGCAGCCAATTATCAGGGGTACGGGCGTATGGCTACACCTTC.

The chain joins TRBV19 to TRBJ2-1, with 11 bases that match TRBD2. Germline CDR1 is LNHDA and CDR2 is SQIVND (reference sequence). Germline trimming cut 6 bases from V and 2 bases from J; bases unmatched to any gene: 6. The CDR3 is 16 residues long. CDR3 DNA sequence: TGTGCCAGTAGGGGATCGGGACTAGCGGCCTACAATGAGCAGTTCTTC. This gives the protein CASRGSGLAAYNEQFF.

The CDR3 is CASSLTGTRGYEQYF. CDR3 nucleotides: TGTGCCAGCAGCTTAACAGGGACAAGGGGGTACGAGCAGTACTTC. The chain has TRBV7-2 and TRBJ2-7; D possibly corresponds to TRBD1 (6 bases). CDR1 is SGHTA and CDR2 is FQGNSA in the germline V gene. V gave up 2 bases and J gave up 4 bases, with 15 bases separating them. This CDR3 is built from 15 residues. The full variable domain, with the rest looked up from reference TRBV7-2 and TRBJ2-7, is GAGVSQSPSNKVTEKGKDVELRCDPISGHTALYWYRQSLGQGLEFLIYFQGNSAPDKSGLPSDRFSAERTGGSVSTLTIQRTQQEDSAVYLCASSLTGTRGYEQYFGPGTRLTVT.

This clone was seen a single time. V is TRBV27 and J is TRBJ2-1; maybe TRBD1 (6 bases). The CDR3 length is 16 residues. Trimming shortened V by 5 bases and J by 3 bases, and 17 bases separated the two germline ends. Germline lookup yields CDR1 MNHEY and CDR2 SMNVEV (reference sequence). In nucleotides, the CDR3 is TGTGCCAGCAGTATGGTTACAGGGCTTGGCTACAATGAGCAGTTCTTC. This encodes CASSMVTGLGYNEQFF.

CDR3 in DNA: TGTGCCACCAGCAGAGAGAGGCTATTTGTGGTTGAGCAGTTCTTC. Translating gives CATSRERLFVVEQFF. This chain joins TRBV15 and TRBJ2-1; D is unclear. The CDR3 loop spans 15 amino acids. The germline V gene has CDR1 LNHNV and CDR2 YYDKDF (reference sequence). Trimming cost V 0 bases and J 9 bases, with 15 bases left between them.

The table lists this clone with a count of one. The DNA of the CDR3 is TGCAGCGTTGAGGGACAGGGGATGGGATACGAGCAGTACTTC. Translating gives CSVEGQGMGYEQYF. The rearrangement joins TRBV29-1 to TRBJ2-7, with 10 bases fitting TRBD1. CDR3 length: 14 residues. Germline CDR1 and CDR2: SQVTM and ANQGSEA. V was pared by 3 bases and J by 4 bases, with 6 bases of the junction left unmatched.

The J gene is TRBJ2-7, the V gene TRBV28; TRBD1 aligns across 7 bases. V trimming: 2 bases; J trimming: 6 bases; junction bases outside the gene matches: 10. The CDR3 sequence is 15 residues long. Germline V CDR1 and CDR2: MDHEN, SYDVKM. CDR3 loop: CASSLKGRGYFEQYF. In nucleotides, the CDR3 is TGTGCCAGCAGTTTAAAAGGCAGGGGGTATTTCGAGCAGTACTTC.

The chain combines TRBV7-3 with TRBJ1-2; possible D gene TRBD1, 5 bases. The CDR3 is made up of 17 amino acids. The V gene's germline CDR1 is SGHTA and CDR2 FQGTGA. V shed 5 bases and J shed 0 bases, with 19 bases lying between them. For the CDR3, the DNA is TGTGCCAGCAGCCCCAGTCCAGGGTGGGGAGCTAACTATGGCTACACCTTC. This codes for CASSPSPGWGANYGYTF.

The chain joins TRBV2 to TRBJ1-2; D may be TRBD1 (5 bases). The V gene lost 3 bases and the J gene lost 7 bases, with 12 bases spanning the gap. The CDR3 consists of 13 residues. CDR1 is SNHLY, CDR2 FYNNEI, per germline. Here the CDR3 reads CASSETEGGGYTF. The CDR3 region has the DNA TGTGCCAGCAGTGAGACAGAGGGAGGTGGCTACACCTTC.

The V call is TRBV30, the J call TRBJ2-2; unclear D gene. Looked up from germline, CDR1 is GTSNPN and CDR2 is SVGIG (reference sequence). The V end was cut by 0 bases, the J end by 1 base, with 6 bases between. There are 14 residues in the CDR3. The CDR3 loop reads CAWSVPKNTGELFF. Here the CDR3 DNA reads TGTGCCTGGAGTGTACCTAAGAACACCGGGGAGCTGTTTTTT. The full variable domain, completed using reference TRBV30 and TRBJ2-2, is SQTIHQWPATLVQPVGSPLSLECTVEGTSNPNLYWYRQAAGRGLQLLFYSVGIGQISSEVPQNLSASRPQDRQFILSSKKLLLSDSGFYLCAWSVPKNTGELFFGEGSRLTVL.

The chain joins TRBV7-2 to TRBJ1-5; TRBD1 might be the D (5 bases). This CDR3 spans 14 amino acids. Germline V lookup: CDR1 SGHTA, CDR2 FQGNSA. V dropped 1 base and J dropped 7 bases, with 11 bases sitting between them. CDR3 nucleotides: TGTGCCAGCAGCTTAGTGGGGCCGGGACAGCCCCAGCATTTT. Residues: CASSLVGPGQPQHF.